This T cell receptor beta chain was captured in a study of metastatic and nonmetastatic thyroid tumors (dated by TCRdb to 2019 to 2021). A note on the overall study: Repertoires were compared across peripheral blood and tumor or nodule tissue samples from malignant and benign thyroid patients.

What the work shows at the level of the full study, not this receptor alone: In both blood and tumor samples, TCR beta diversity was reported to be significantly higher in malignant tumors than in benign nodules.

No patient had received any treatment before thyroid surgery. Using T-cell receptor beta sequencing, the study looked back at clinical samples from patients collected from about 2011 to 2019. Based on its abundance in the sample, this clone is medium-sized (0.01 to 0.1%). Which antigen it targets is not known. No much larger clone exists at a distance of one base, and base qualities are not known. Receptor amplification or capture employed PCR. The listed sequencing device is Illumina HiSeq 4000. High-throughput sequencing was used to profile the TCR beta-chain CDR3 region of each patient. The study's own analysis went as follows. Drawing on CDR3 differences between clinicopathological groups, the researchers built a classifier meant to tell apart patients with distant-metastatic papillary thyroid cancer. The Shannon index was used to assess repertoire diversity, and the Morisita-Horn index was used to assess tumor-blood repertoire similarity. The raw public data were reprocessed by TCRdb itself: fastp quality trimming at Q25, MiXCR clonotype calling, in-frame beta chains only. Clone size and V and J calls follow TCRdb, not the original study. In this sample the table shows about 21,000 clones, over 25% of which occur a single time. The ten largest clones capture roughly 6% of the sample.

According to the germline V gene, CDR1 reads MDHEN and CDR2 reads SYDVKM. V has 5 bases trimmed and J has 4 bases trimmed; junction bases matching no gene number 10. There are 15 amino acids in the CDR3, from cysteine to phenylalanine inclusive. This entry keeps only the CDR3 DNA: 45 bases, framed from base 1. Input material: blood. The chain is assembled from TRBV28 and TRBJ1-2; TRBD1 fits 7 bases in the junction. This receptor was obtained from a female donor with papillary thyroid cancer or a benign thyroid nodule (not recorded which). Some clones in this sample may be carry-over from other donors' samples. The DNA is TGTGCCAGCAGTGTGGACAGGACGGGCCCCTATGGCTACACCTTC. Translated, this is CASSVDRTGPYGYTF.